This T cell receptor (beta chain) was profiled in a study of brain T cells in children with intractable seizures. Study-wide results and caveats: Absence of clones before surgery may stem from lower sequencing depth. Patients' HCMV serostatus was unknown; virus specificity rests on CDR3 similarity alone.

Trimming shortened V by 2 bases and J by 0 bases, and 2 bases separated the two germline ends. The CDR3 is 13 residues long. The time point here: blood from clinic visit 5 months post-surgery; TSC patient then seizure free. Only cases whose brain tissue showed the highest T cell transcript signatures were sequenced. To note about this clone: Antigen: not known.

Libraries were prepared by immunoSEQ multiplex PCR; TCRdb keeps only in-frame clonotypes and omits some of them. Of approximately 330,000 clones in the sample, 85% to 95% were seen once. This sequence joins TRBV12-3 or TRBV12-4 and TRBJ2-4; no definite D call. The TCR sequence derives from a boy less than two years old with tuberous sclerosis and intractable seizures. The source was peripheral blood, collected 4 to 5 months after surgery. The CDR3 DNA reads TGTGCCAGCAGTTTAATAGCCAAAAACATTCAGTACTTC. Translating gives CASSLIAKNIQYF.